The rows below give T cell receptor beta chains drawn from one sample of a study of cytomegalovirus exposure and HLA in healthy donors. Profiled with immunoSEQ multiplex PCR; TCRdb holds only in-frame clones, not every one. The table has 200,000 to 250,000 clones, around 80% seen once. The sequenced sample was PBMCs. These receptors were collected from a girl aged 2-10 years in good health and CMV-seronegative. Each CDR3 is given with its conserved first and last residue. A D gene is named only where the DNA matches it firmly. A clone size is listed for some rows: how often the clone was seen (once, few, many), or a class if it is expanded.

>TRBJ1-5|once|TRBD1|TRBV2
TGTGCCAGCAGTCTGGACAGGGGGAGGCAGCCCCAGCATTTT
CASSLDRGRQPQHF
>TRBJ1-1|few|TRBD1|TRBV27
TGTGCCAGTCGTAAAGGGGGCCTGGGAAACACTGAAGCTTTCTTT
CASRKGGLGNTEAFF
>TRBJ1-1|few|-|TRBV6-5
TGTGCCAGCAGTTACTCTAGGTGGAGGGCGTACACTGAAGCTTTCTTT
CASSYSRWRAYTEAFF
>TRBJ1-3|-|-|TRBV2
TGTGCCAGCAGCTCATTGGGTACAAGGAGCACCATATATTTT
CASSSLGTRSTIYF
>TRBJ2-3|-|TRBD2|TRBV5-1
TGCGCCAGCAGCTTACTAGCGGGAAACACAGATACGCAGTATTTT
CASSLLAGNTDTQYF
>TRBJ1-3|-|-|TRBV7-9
TGTGCCAGCAGCTCAGGGGTGGTGTCTGGAAACACCATATATTTT
CASSSGVVSGNTIYF
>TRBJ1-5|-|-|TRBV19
TGTGCCAGTAGTATAGAGGGCGCGAGGGCCCAGCATTTT
CASSIEGARAQHF
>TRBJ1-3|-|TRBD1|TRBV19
TGTGCCAGTAGTTTCAAGACAGGGCTGTCTGGAAACACCATATATTTT
CASSFKTGLSGNTIYF
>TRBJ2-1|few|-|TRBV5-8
TGTGCCAGCAGCTTGTATCCTAAGAGAGCGTTCTTC
CASSLYPKRAFF
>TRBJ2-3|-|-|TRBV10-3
TGTGCCATCAGCGGCCCCGGGGGTTCAGCAGATACGCAGTATTTT
CAISGPGGSADTQYF
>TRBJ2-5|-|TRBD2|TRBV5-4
TGTGCCAGCAGCCCGACTAGCGGGGGGGCCGTGCGGGAGACCCAGTACTTC
CASSPTSGGAVRETQYF
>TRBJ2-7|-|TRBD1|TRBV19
TGTGCCAGTAGTCTCACAGGGGCGACCTACGAGCAGTACTTC
CASSLTGATYEQYF
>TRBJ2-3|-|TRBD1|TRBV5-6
TGTGCCAGCAGCCAATTCACAGGGGGCACAGATACGCAGTATTTT
CASSQFTGGTDTQYF
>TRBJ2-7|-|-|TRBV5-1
TGCGCCAGCAGCTTGGCCGCCGGGGAGCAGTACTTC
CASSLAAGEQYF
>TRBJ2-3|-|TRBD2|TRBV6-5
TGTGCCAGCAGTTACTCGGCTAGCGGGGGGAGGGATACGCAGTATTTT
CASSYSASGGRDTQYF
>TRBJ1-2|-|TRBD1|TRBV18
TGTGCCAGCTCATCCTCCCTTAGACAGGGTAATAATGGCTACACCTTC
CASSSSLRQGNNGYTF
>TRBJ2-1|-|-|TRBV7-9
TGTGCCAGCAGCTTCCAGGGGCCGGAAAATGAGCAGTTCTTC
CASSFQGPENEQFF
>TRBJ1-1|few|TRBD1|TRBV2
TGTGCCAGCAGTCGGGACAGGGGGAATACTGAAGCTTTCTTT
CASSRDRGNTEAFF
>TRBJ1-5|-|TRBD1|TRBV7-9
TGTGCCAGCAGCTCGTACAGGGGAGAGGATCAGCCCCAGCATTTT
CASSSYRGEDQPQHF
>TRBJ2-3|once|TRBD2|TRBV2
TGTGCCAGCAGGGGACAAAACGGACTAGCGGGGCTTCGACCGCAGTATTTT
CASRGQNGLAGLRPQYF
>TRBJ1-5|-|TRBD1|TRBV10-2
TGCGCCAGCAGCACGACAGGGGGAGGCCAGCCCCAGCATTTT
CASSTTGGGQPQHF
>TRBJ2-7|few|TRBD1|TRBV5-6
TGTGCCAGCAGCGGTTACAGGGGCCTCGGCTCCTACGAGCAGTACTTC
CASSGYRGLGSYEQYF
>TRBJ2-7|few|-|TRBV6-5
TGTGCCAGCAGTGTTTCTTATCGGGGCTCCTACGAGCAGTACTTC
CASSVSYRGSYEQYF
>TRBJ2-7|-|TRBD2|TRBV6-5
TGTGCCAGCAGCACTGGGACTAGCTACGAGCAGTACTTC
CASSTGTSYEQYF
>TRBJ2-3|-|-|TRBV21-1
TGTGCCAGCCCACACACGGAGACTAGCGGGGGATATACCTCGCAGTATTTT
CASPHTETSGGYTSQYF
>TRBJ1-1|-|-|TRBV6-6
TGTGCCAGCAGTAAAGGGGCAAACACTGAAGCTTTCTTT
CASSKGANTEAFF
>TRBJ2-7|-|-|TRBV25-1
TGTGCCATCTCCCGGGGCTACGAGCAGTACTTC
CAISRGYEQYF
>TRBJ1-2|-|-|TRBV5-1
TGCGCCAGCAGCTTGGAAGGGAGCTATGGCTACACCTTC
CASSLEGSYGYTF
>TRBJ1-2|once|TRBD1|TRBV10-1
TGCGCCAGCCCCGGGACAGGGTTTATCTATGGCTACACCTTC
CASPGTGFIYGYTF
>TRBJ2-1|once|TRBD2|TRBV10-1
TGCGCCAGCAGTGAGTCGAGGGCTAGCGGGTACAATGAGCAGTTCTTC
CASSESRASGYNEQFF
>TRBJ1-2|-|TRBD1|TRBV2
TGTGCCAGCAGCGAAACAGGGGTGGGGGGCTACACCTTC
CASSETGVGGYTF
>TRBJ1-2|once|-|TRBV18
TGTGCCAGCTCACCACCGTTGGCCAACTATGGCTACACCTTC
CASSPPLANYGYTF
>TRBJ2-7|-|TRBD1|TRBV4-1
TGCGCCAGCAGCCAAGACTGGACAGGGCGTTCCTACGAGCAGTACTTC
CASSQDWTGRSYEQYF
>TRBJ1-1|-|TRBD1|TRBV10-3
TGTGCCATCAGTGAATCCGGGACAGGGGGGCCTGAAGCTTTCTTT
CAISESGTGGPEAFF
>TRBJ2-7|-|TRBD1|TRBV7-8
TGTGCCAGCAGCGGTGGACAGGGTGACGAGCAGTACTTC
CASSGGQGDEQYF
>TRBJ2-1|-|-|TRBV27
TGTGCCAGCAGTTTATACAGGAGCTCCTACAATGAGCAGTTCTTC
CASSLYRSSYNEQFF
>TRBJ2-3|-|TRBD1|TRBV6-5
TGTGCCAGCAGTTCCCTACAGGGGCAGGGTACAGATACGCAGTATTTT
CASSSLQGQGTDTQYF
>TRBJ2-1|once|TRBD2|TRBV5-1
TGCGCCAGCTGGGAGGGTCGAAGTGGTGAGCAGTTCTTC
CASWEGRSGEQFF
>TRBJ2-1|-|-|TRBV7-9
TGTGCCAGCAGCTTACGTAATGAGCAGTTCTTC
CASSLRNEQFF
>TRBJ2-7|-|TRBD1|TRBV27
TGTGCCAGCAGTTTATCCAGGGGGCCCTACGAGCAGTACTTC
CASSLSRGPYEQYF
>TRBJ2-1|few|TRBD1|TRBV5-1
TGCGCCAGTCACCGGGACAGCTCCTACAATGAGCAGTTCTTC
CASHRDSSYNEQFF
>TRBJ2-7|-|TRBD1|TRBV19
TGTGCCAGTAGGATCGGGACAGGGGATTCCTACGAGCAGTACTTC
CASRIGTGDSYEQYF
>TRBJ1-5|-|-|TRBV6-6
TGTGCCAGCAGTCAGACACGCGCCCAGCCCCAGCATTTT
CASSQTRAQPQHF
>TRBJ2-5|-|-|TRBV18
TGTGCCAGCTCACCCGGCGGGTTAGGGGAGACCCAGTACTTC
CASSPGGLGETQYF
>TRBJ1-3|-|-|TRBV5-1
TGCGCCAGCAGCTTGGAGTCAGGGGAATACACCATATATTTT
CASSLESGEYTIYF
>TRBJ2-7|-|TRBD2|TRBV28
TGTGCCAGCACCTTTCCCCGCCTAGCGGGAGGGAGGTACGAGCAGTACTTC
CASTFPRLAGGRYEQYF
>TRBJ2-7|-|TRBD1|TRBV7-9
TGTGCCAGCAGCCCTTTCCGGACAGGTCCCAACGAGCAGTACTTC
CASSPFRTGPNEQYF
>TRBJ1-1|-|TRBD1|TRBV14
TGTGCCAGCAGCCAAGGGTACAGGGGGGAAGCTTTCTTT
CASSQGYRGEAFF